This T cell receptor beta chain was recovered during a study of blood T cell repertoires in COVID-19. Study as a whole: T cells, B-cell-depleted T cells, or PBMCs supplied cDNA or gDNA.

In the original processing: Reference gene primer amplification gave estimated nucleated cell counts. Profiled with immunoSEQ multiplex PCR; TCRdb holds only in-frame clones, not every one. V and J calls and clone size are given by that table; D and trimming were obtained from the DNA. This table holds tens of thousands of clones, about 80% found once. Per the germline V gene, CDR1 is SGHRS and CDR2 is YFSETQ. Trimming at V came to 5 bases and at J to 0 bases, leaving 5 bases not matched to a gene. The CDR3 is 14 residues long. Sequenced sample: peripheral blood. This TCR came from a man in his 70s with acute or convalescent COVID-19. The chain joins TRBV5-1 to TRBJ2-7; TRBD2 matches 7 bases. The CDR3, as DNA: TGCGCCAGCAGTCGGGGGGAGGGCTCCTACGAGCAGTACTTC. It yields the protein CASSRGEGSYEQYF.